This T cell receptor (beta chain) was observed in a study of PD-1 and CTLA-4 blockade in melanoma. The repertoire was sequenced with immunoSEQ multiplex PCR; TCRdb's copy has only in-frame clones and lacks some. The sample gives fewer than 14,000 clones, roughly 80% of which show up once; around a third is in the top ten. The J segment lost 15 bases and the V segment lost 4 bases, leaving 11 bases of the junction unmatched. Germline CDR1 and CDR2: MDHEN and SYDVKM. There are 13 residues in the CDR3. This clone has only a few counts. The chain couples TRBV28 to TRBJ2-1; 8 bases are a match to TRBD2. The clonotype was recovered from a human donor with melanoma. The sample here was CD8+ T cells from peripheral blood, taken from a patient given anti-PD-1 treatment. This chain's CDR3 is CASSSLDGRVLFF. The CDR3 nucleotides are TGTGCCAGCAGTTCTCTCGACGGGAGGGTATTGTTCTTC.